A single T cell receptor (beta chain) is shown here with its context. Its antigen is unknown. Per the germline V gene, CDR1 is SGHKS and CDR2 is YYEKEE (reference sequence). CDR3 length equals 13 residues. V was clipped by 3 bases and J by 5 bases, with 11 bases between them. The sample belongs to a study of T-cell memory formation after mild COVID-19. Study-wide background: Most TCR clusters belonged to a single donor. Whole-study findings and limits: CD4/CD8 balance held among clones contracting day 15 to 85, and later expanders leaned CD4+.

5'RACE with constant-segment primers yielded barcoded, UMI-tagged TCR alpha and TCR beta cDNA libraries. TCRdb re-called the 5' RACE reads through MiXCR, storing one row per CDR3 protein. The data show about 470,000 distinct CDR3 sequences, 15% to 20% seen once. This chain joins TRBV5-5 and TRBJ1-1; weak D call: TRBD1 (6 bases). This sequence originates from an adult woman who had mild COVID-19 (a few samples of this study predate the infection). Cell type and time point are not known. Sequencing input: PBMCs or a T cell subset sorted from them (not recorded which). The CDR3 DNA follows: TGTGCCAGCAGCTGGGGGGGGCGTACTGAAGCTTTCTTT. Translated, it gives CASSWGGRTEAFF.